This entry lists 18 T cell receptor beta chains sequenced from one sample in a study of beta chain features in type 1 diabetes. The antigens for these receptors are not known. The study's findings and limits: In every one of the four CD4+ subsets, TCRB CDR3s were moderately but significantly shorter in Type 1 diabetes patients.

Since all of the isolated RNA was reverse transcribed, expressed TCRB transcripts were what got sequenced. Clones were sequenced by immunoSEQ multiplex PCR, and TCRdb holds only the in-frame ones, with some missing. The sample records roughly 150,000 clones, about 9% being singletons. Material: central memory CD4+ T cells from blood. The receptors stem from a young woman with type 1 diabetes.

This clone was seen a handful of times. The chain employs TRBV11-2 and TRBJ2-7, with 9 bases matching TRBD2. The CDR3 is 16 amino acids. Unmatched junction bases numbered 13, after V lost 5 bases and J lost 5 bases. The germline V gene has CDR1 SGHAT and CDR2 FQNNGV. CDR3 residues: CASSIKAGGGKHEQYF. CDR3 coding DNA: TGTGCCAGCAGCATAAAAGCGGGAGGAGGAAAACACGAGCAGTACTTC. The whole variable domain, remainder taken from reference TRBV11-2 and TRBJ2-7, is EAGVAQSPRYKIIEKRQSVAFWCNPISGHATLYWYQQILGQGPKLLIQFQNNGVVDDSQLPKDRFSAERLKGVDSTLKIQPAKLEDSAVYLCASSIKAGGGKHEQYFGPGTRLTVT.

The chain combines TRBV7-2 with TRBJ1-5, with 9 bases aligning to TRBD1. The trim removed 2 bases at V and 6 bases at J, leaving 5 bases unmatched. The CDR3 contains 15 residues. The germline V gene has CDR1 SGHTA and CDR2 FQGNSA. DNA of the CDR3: TGTGCCAGCAGCTTACGACAGGGGGTCGGTCAGCCCCAGCATTTT. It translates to CASSLRQGVGQPQHF.

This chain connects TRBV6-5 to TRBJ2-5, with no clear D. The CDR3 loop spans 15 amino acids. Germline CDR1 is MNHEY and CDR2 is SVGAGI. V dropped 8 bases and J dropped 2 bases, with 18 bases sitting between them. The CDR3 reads CASSVVGLTQETQYF. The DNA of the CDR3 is TGTGCCAGCTCTGTTGTGGGTCTGACTCAAGAGACCCAGTACTTC.

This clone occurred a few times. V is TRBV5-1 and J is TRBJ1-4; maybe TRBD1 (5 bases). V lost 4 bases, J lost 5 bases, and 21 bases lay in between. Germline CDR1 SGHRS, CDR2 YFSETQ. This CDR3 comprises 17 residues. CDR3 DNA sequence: TGCGCCAGCAGCCCACCGCTCTCGGACAACGGGAATGAAAAACTGTTTTTT. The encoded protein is CASSPPLSDNGNEKLFF.

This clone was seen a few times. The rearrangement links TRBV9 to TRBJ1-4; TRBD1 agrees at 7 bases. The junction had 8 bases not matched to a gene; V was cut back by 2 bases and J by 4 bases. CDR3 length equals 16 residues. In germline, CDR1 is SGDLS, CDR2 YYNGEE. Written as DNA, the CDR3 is TGTGCCAGCAGCGTCCCCGGGGACAGAAATAATGAAAAACTGTTTTTT. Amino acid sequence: CASSVPGDRNNEKLFF.

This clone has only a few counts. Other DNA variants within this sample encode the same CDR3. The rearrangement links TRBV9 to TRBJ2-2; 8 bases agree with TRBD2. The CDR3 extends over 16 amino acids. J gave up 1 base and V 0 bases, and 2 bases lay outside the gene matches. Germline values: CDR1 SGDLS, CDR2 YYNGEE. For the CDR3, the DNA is TGTGCCAGCAGCGTAGGCCTAGCGGGGAACACCGGGGAGCTGTTTTTT. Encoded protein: CASSVGLAGNTGELFF.

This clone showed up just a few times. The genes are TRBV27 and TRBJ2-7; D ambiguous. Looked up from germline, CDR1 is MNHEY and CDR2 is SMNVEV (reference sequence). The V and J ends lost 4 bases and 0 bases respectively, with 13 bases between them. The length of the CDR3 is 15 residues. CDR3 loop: CASSSLGSSSYEQYF. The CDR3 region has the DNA TGTGCCAGCAGTTCCCTAGGCTCTAGCTCCTACGAGCAGTACTTC.

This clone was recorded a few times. The CDR3 reads CASSITGTGNYGYTF. The CDR3 coding sequence is TGTGCCAGTAGTATCACCGGGACAGGCAATTATGGCTACACCTTC. The chain joins TRBV19 to TRBJ1-2, with TRBD1 identical over 8 bases. This CDR3 has 15 amino acids. The V gene end was trimmed by 3 bases and the J gene end by 5 bases; junction bases not matched to a gene: 8. Per germline, CDR1 LNHDA and CDR2 SQIVND (reference sequence).

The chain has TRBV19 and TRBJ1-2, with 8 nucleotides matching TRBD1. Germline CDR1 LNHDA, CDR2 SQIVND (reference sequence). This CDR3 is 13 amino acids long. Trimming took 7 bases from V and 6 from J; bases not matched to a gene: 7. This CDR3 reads CASTNGQGNGYTF. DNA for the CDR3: TGTGCCAGTACTAACGGACAGGGAAATGGCTACACCTTC.

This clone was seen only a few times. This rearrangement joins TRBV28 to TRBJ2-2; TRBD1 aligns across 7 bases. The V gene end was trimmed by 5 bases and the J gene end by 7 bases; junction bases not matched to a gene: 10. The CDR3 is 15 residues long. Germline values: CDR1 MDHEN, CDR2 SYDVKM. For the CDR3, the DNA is TGTGCCAGCAGTGCACTACAGGGGTTAGGCGGGGAGCTGTTTTTT. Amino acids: CASSALQGLGGELFF.

In nucleotides, the CDR3 is TGTGCCAGCAGCAAATGGACTAGCCGTTTCGGCGAGCAGTACTTC. Translating it yields CASSKWTSRFGEQYF. This chain links TRBV21-1 with TRBJ2-7; the table calls TRBD2, which could not be checked here. TRBV21-1 is a listed pseudogene. This CDR3 is 15 amino acids long.

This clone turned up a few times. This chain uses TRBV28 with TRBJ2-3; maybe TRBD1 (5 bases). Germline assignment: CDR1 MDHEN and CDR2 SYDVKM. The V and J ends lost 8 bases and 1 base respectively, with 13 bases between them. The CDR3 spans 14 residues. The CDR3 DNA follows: TGTGCCAGCGGGATTCTACAGGGCACAGATACGCAGTATTTT. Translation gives CASGILQGTDTQYF.

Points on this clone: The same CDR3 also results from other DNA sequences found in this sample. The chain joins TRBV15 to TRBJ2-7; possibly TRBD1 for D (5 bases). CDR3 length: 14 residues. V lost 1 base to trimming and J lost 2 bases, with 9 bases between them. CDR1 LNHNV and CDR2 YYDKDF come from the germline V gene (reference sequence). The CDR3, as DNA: TGTGCCACCAGCAGAGTCAGGGAAACCTACGAGCAGTACTTC. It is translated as CATSRVRETYEQYF. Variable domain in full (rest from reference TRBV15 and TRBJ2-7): DAMVIQNPRYQVTQFGKPVTLSCSQTLNHNVMYWYQQKSSQAPKLLFHYYDKDFNNEADTPDNFQSRRPNTSFCFLDIRSPGLGDTAMYLCATSRVRETYEQYFGPGTRLTVT.

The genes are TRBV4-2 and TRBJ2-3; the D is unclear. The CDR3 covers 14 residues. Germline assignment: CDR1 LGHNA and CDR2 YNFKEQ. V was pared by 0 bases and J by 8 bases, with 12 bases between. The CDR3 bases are TGTGCCAGCAGCCAAGATCAGGCCGACCGTACGCAGTATTTT. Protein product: CASSQDQADRTQYF.

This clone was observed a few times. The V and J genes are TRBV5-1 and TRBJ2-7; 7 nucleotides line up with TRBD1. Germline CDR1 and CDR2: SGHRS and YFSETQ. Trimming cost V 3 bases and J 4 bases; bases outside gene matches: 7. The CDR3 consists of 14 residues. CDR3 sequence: CASSSPDREYEQYF. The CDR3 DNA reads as TGCGCCAGCAGCTCCCCCGACAGGGAGTACGAGCAGTACTTC.

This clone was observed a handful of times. DNA of the CDR3: TGTGCCTGGACGACTAGCTCCTTAGAGACCCAGTACTTC. Its translation: CAWTTSSLETQYF. The V and J genes are TRBV30 and TRBJ2-5; 7 nucleotides agree with TRBD2. The CDR3 length is 13 residues. J gave up 4 bases and V 4 bases, and 6 bases lay outside the gene matches. Germline V lookup: CDR1 GTSNPN, CDR2 SVGIG (reference sequence). The variable domain in full, with the rest retrieved from reference TRBV30 and TRBJ2-5, is SQTIHQWPATLVQPVGSPLSLECTVEGTSNPNLYWYRQAAGRGLQLLFYSVGIGQISSEVPQNLSASRPQDRQFILSSKKLLLSDSGFYLCAWTTSSLETQYFGPGTRLLVL.

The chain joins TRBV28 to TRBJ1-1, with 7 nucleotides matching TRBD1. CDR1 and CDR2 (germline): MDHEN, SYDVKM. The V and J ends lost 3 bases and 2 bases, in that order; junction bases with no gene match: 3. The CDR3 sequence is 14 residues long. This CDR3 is CASSFPGGNTEAFF. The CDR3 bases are TGTGCCAGCAGTTTCCCAGGGGGAAACACTGAAGCTTTCTTT.

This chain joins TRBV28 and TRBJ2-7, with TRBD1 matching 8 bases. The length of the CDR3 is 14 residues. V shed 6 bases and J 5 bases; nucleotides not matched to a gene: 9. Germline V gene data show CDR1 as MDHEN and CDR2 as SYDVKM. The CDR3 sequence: CASSPGQGPHEQYF. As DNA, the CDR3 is TGTGCCAGCAGCCCCGGACAGGGCCCTCACGAGCAGTACTTC.